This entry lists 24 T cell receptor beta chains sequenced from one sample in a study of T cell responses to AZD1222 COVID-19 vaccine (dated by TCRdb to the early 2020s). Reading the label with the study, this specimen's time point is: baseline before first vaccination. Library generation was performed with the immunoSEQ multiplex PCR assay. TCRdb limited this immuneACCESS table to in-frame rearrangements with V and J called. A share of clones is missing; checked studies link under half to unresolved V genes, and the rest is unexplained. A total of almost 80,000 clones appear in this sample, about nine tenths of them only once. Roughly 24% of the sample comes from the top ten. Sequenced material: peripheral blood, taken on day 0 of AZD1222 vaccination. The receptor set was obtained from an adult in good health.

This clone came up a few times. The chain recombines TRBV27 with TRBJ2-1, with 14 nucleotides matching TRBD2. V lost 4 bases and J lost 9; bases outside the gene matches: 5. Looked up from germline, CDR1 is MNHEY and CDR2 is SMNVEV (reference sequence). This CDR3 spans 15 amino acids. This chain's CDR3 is CASSSGGLAGVEQFF. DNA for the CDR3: TGTGCCAGCAGTTCCGGGGGACTAGCGGGAGTTGAGCAGTTCTTC.

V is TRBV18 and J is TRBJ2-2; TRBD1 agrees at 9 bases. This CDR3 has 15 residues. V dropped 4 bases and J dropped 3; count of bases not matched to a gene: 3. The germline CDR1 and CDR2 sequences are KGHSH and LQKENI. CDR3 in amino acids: CASSQTGGDTGELFF. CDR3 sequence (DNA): TGTGCCAGCTCACAAACAGGGGGCGACACCGGGGAGCTGTTTTTT.

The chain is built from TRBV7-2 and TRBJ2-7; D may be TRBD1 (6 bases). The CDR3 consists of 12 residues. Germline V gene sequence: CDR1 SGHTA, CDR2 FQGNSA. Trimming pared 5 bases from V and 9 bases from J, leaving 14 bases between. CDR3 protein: CASSTDRISQYF. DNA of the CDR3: TGTGCCAGCAGCACGGACAGAATTTCGCAGTACTTC.

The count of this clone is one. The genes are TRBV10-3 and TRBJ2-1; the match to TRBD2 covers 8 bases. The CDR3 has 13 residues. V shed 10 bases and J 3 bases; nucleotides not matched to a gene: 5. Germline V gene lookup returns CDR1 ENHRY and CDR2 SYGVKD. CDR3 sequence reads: CASCGTSYNEQFF. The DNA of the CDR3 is TGTGCCAGCTGCGGGACTAGCTACAATGAGCAGTTCTTC.

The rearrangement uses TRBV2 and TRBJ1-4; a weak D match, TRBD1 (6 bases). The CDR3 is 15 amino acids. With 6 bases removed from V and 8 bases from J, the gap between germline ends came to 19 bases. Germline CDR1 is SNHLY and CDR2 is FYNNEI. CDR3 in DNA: TGTGCCAGCAGGGACCACAGGGTGGGGGGAGAAAAACTGTTTTTT. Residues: CASRDHRVGGEKLFF.

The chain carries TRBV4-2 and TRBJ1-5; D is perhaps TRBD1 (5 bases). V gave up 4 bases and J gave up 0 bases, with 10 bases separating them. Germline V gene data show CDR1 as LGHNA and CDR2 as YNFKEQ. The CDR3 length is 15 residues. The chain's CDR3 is CASSPRQHSNQPQHF. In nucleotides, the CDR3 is TGTGCCAGCAGCCCGCGACAGCATAGCAATCAGCCCCAGCATTTT.

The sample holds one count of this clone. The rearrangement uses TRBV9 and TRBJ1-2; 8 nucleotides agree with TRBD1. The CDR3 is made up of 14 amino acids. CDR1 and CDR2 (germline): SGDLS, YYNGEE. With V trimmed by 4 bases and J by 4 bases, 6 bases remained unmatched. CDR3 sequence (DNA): TGTGCCAGCAGCCCACGGACAGGGCCCTATGGCTACACCTTC. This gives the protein CASSPRTGPYGYTF.

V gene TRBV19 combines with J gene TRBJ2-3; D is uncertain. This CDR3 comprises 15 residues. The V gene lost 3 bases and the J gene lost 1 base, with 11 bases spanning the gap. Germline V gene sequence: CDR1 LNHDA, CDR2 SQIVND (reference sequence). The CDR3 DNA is TGTGCCAGTAGTATCTGGCAGGATGGCACAGATACGCAGTATTTT. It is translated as CASSIWQDGTDTQYF.

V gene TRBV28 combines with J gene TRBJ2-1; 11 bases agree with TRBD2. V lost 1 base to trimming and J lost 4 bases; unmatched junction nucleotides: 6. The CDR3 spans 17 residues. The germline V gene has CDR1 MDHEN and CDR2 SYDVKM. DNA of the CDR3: TGTGCCAGCAGTTTATCTATTACTAGCGGGAGATACAATGAGCAGTTCTTC. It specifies CASSLSITSGRYNEQFF. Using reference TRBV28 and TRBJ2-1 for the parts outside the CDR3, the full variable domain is DVKVTQSSRYLVKRTGEKVFLECVQDMDHENMFWYRQDPGLGLRLIYFSYDVKMKEKGDIPEGYSVSREKKERFSLILESASTNQTSMYLCASSLSITSGRYNEQFFGPGTRLTVL.

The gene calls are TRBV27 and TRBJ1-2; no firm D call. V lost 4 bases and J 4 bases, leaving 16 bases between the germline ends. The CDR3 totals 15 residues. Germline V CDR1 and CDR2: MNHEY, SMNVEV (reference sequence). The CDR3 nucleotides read TGTGCCAGCAGTTCAGGCCTCCCCGGGCTCTATGGCTACACCTTC. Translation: CASSSGLPGLYGYTF.

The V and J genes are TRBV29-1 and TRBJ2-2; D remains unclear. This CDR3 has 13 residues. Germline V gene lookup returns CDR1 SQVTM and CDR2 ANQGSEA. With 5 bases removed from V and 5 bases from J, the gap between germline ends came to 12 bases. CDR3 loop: CSVHGVGTGELFF. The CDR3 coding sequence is TGCAGCGTTCACGGTGTCGGGACCGGGGAGCTGTTTTTT.

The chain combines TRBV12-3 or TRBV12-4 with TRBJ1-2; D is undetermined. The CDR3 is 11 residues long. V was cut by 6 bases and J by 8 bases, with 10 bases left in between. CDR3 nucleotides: TGTGCCAGCAGCCTTCTGTGGGGCTACACCTTC. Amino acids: CASSLLWGYTF.

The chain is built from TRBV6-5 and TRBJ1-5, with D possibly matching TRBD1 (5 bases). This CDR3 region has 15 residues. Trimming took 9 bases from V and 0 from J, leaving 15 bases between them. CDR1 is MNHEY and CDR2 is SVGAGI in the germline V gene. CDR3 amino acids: CASRIGDYSNQPQHF. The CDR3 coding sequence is TGTGCCAGTAGGATCGGGGACTATAGCAATCAGCCCCAGCATTTT.

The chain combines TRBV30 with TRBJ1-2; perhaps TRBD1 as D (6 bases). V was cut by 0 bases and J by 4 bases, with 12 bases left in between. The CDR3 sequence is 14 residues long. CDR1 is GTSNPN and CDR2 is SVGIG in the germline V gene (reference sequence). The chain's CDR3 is CAWSVVGAGYGYTF. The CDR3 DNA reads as TGTGCCTGGAGTGTGGTGGGGGCAGGCTATGGCTACACCTTC. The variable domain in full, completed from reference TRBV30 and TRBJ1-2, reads SQTIHQWPATLVQPVGSPLSLECTVEGTSNPNLYWYRQAAGRGLQLLFYSVGIGQISSEVPQNLSASRPQDRQFILSSKKLLLSDSGFYLCAWSVVGAGYGYTFGSGTRLTVV.

The CDR3 DNA follows: TGTGCCAGCAGCCCCTTAGCGGGGGGTCCCTACGAGCAGTACTTC. It encodes CASSPLAGGPYEQYF. The chain is built from TRBV11-2 and TRBJ2-7; TRBD2 aligns across 10 bases. The CDR3 loop spans 15 amino acids. In germline, CDR1 is SGHAT, CDR2 FQNNGV. V was pared by 5 bases and J by 2 bases, with 6 bases of the junction left unmatched.

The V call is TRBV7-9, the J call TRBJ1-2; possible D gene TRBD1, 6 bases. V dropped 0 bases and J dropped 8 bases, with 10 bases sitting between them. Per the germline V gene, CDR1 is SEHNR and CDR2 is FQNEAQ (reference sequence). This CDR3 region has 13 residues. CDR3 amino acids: CASSLAGAQGYTF. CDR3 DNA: TGTGCCAGCAGCTTAGCGGGGGCGCAAGGCTACACCTTC.

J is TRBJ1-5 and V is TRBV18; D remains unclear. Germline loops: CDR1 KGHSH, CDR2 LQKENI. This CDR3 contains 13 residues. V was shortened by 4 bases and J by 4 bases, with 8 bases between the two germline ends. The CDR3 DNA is TGTGCCAGCTCACACGACGAGAATCAGCCCCAGCATTTT. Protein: CASSHDENQPQHF.

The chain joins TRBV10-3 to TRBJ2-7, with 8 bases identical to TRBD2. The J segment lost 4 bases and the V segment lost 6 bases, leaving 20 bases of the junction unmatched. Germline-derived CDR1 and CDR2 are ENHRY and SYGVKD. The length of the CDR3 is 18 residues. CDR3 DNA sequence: TGTGCCATCAGCTCAGCCGGCTCGGGAGGGCCGCAAATGTACGAGCAGTACTTC. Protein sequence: CAISSAGSGGPQMYEQYF.

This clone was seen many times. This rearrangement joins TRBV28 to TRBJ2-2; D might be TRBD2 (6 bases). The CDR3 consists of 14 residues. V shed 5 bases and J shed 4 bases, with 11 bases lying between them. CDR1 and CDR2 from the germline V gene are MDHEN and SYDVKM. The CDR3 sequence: CASSLGTLTGELFF. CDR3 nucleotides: TGTGCCAGCAGTCTCGGGACTCTCACCGGGGAGCTGTTTTTT. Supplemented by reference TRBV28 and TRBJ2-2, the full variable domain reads DVKVTQSSRYLVKRTGEKVFLECVQDMDHENMFWYRQDPGLGLRLIYFSYDVKMKEKGDIPEGYSVSREKKERFSLILESASTNQTSMYLCASSLGTLTGELFFGEGSRLTVL.

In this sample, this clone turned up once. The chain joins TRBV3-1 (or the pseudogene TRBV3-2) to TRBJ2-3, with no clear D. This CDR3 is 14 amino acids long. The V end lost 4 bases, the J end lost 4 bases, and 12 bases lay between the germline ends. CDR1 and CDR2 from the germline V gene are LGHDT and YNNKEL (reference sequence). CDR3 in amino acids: CASSPSVDADTQYF. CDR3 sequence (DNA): TGTGCCAGCAGCCCTTCGGTGGATGCAGATACGCAGTATTTT.

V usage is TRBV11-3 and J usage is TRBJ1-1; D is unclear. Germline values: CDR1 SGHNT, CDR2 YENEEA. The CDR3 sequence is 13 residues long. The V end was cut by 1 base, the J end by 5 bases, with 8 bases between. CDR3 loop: CASSLGGRTEAFF. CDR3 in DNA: TGTGCCAGCAGCTTAGGTGGGCGGACTGAAGCTTTCTTT.

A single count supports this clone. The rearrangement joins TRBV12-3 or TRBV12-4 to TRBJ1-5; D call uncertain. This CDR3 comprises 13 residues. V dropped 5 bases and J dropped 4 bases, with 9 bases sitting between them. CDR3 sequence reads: CASSTDGNQPQHF. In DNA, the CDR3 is TGTGCCAGCAGTACAGATGGGAATCAGCCCCAGCATTTT.

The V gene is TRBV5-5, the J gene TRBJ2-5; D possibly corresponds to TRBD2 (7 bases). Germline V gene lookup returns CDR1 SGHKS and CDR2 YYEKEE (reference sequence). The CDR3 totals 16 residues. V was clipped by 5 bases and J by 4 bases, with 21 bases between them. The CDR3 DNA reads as TGTGCCAGCAGTCGGGGGCTTGCGGGAGATGGAGAGACCCAGTACTTC. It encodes CASSRGLAGDGETQYF.

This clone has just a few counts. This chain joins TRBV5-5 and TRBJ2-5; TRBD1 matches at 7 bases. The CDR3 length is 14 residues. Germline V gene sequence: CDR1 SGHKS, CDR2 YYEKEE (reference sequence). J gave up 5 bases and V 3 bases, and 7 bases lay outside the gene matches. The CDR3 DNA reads TGTGCCAGCAGCTCGCTAGGGGACAGCGAGACCCAGTACTTC. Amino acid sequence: CASSSLGDSETQYF.